The 17 T cell receptor beta chains in this list originate from one sample, sequenced in a study of beta chain features in type 1 diabetes. As every portion of the isolated RNA was reverse transcribed, the sequencing read expressed TCRB transcripts. Measured with immunoSEQ multiplex PCR; TCRdb has only the in-frame clones, and not every one. The table shows hundreds of thousands of clones, with around an eighth occurring only once. Their cognate antigens are unknown. Broader study findings: When Type 1 diabetes patients were examined, their TCRB CDR3s proved moderately but significantly shorter in all four CD4+ subsets.

The specimen sequenced was naive CD4+ T cells from blood. These receptors came from a man aged 18-30 years with type 1 diabetes.

The table lists this clone with many counts. The chain has TRBV28 and TRBJ1-6, with D perhaps TRBD1 (5 bases). The CDR3 sequence is 12 residues long. CDR1 is MDHEN and CDR2 is SYDVKM in the germline V gene. V was shortened by 5 bases and J by 14 bases, with 13 bases between the two germline ends. The CDR3 protein is CASSPGTPSLHF. CDR3 DNA sequence: TGTGCCAGCAGTCCCGGGACTCCGTCCCTCCACTTT. The full variable domain, with the rest looked up from reference TRBV28 and TRBJ1-6, is DVKVTQSSRYLVKRTGEKVFLECVQDMDHENMFWYRQDPGLGLRLIYFSYDVKMKEKGDIPEGYSVSREKKERFSLILESASTNQTSMYLCASSPGTPSLHFGNGTRLTVT.

The J gene is TRBJ1-2, the V gene TRBV30, with TRBD1 as a possible D gene (5 bases). Deletions cut 0 bases from V and 2 bases from J, with 10 bases between. Per the germline V gene, CDR1 is GTSNPN and CDR2 is SVGIG (reference sequence). The CDR3 covers 14 residues. The CDR3 reads CAWSVLTANYGYTF. The DNA for the CDR3 is TGTGCCTGGAGTGTACTGACAGCAAACTATGGCTACACCTTC.

Only a few counts were recorded for this clone. The chain uses TRBV14 and TRBJ2-6; no definite D call. With 7 bases removed from V and 4 bases from J, the gap between germline ends came to 14 bases. The CDR3 is 15 amino acids. From germline, CDR1 is SGHDN and CDR2 FVKESK. The CDR3 region is CASTLTDSGANVLTF. The CDR3 DNA reads TGTGCCAGCACCTTAACAGACTCGGGGGCCAACGTCCTGACTTTC.

This chain uses TRBV5-1 with TRBJ2-3, with TRBD1 as a possible D gene (9 bases). V was shortened by 7 bases and J by 8 bases, with 17 bases between the two germline ends. Germline V gives CDR1 SGHRS, CDR2 YFSETQ. The CDR3 extends over 13 amino acids. CDR3 sequence (DNA): TGCGCCAGCCGGGGACAGGGACTAGGTACGCAGTATTTT. Encoded protein: CASRGQGLGTQYF.

The CDR3, as DNA: TGTGCCTGGAGTGTACTAACAGCAGATACGCAGTATTTT. It codes for CAWSVLTADTQYF. The genes are TRBV30 and TRBJ2-3; D gene ambiguous. Per the germline V gene, CDR1 is GTSNPN and CDR2 is SVGIG (reference sequence). The length of the CDR3 is 13 residues. Trimming removed 0 bases at V and 4 bases at J, with 8 bases between. The variable domain in full, with the rest retrieved from reference TRBV30 and TRBJ2-3, is SQTIHQWPATLVQPVGSPLSLECTVEGTSNPNLYWYRQAAGRGLQLLFYSVGIGQISSEVPQNLSASRPQDRQFILSSKKLLLSDSGFYLCAWSVLTADTQYFGPGTRLTVL.

In this sample, this clone turned up a few times. The J gene is TRBJ1-6, the V gene TRBV9; 10 nucleotides agree with TRBD1. There are 16 residues in the CDR3. CDR1 and CDR2 (germline): SGDLS, YYNGEE. V lost 3 bases to trimming and J lost 7 bases; unmatched junction nucleotides: 7. This CDR3 is CASSEWGTGDNSPLHF. The DNA for the CDR3 is TGTGCCAGCAGCGAGTGGGGGACAGGGGACAATTCACCCCTCCACTTT.

In regard to this clone: This specimen includes other DNA sequences encoding the same CDR3. The CDR3 bases are TGTGCCAGCAGCAAACAGGGGCCGGGGGCCAACGTCCTGACTTTC. Residues: CASSKQGPGANVLTF. This chain links TRBV9 with TRBJ2-6; 7 nucleotides match TRBD1. CDR3 length: 15 residues. J lost 4 bases, V lost 4 bases, and 5 bases had no gene match. Germline V CDR1 and CDR2: SGDLS, YYNGEE.

Worth noting for this clone: The junction shows a germline mismatch at one end, possibly a read error. This sequence joins TRBV13 and TRBJ1-1; D perhaps matches TRBD1 (5 bases). Germline values: CDR1 PRHDT, CDR2 FYEKMQ (reference sequence). The CDR3 is 13 residues long. The CDR3 protein is CATSRGVNTEAFF. The DNA of the CDR3 is TGTGCCACCAGCCGGGGGGTGAACACTGAAGCTTTCTTT. The variable domain in full, completed from reference TRBV13 and TRBJ1-1, reads AAGVIQSPRHLIKEKRETATLKCYPIPRHDTVYWYQQGPGQDPQFLISFYEKMQSDKGSIPDRFSAQQFSDYHSELNMSSLELGDSALYFCATSRGVNTEAFFGQGTRLTVV.

The chain recombines TRBV5-1 with TRBJ2-5, with D maybe TRBD2 (6 bases). The CDR3 runs 16 residues. Germline assignment: CDR1 SGHRS and CDR2 YFSETQ. Deletions cut 0 bases from V and 5 bases from J, with 17 bases between. As DNA, the CDR3 is TGCGCCAGCAGCTTGGCCGGAGGGTTTGCCGGGGAGACCCAGTACTTC. Its protein is CASSLAGGFAGETQYF.

The rearrangement joins TRBV10-3 to TRBJ1-1, with a weak D call TRBD1 (6 bases). CDR3 length: 15 residues. CDR1 and CDR2 (germline): ENHRY, SYGVKD. The ends were cut back, 10 bases at V and 1 base at J, with 19 bases in the middle. In DNA, the CDR3 is TGTGCCACGCTAGCTGGAGGGGGACAGAACACTGAAGCTTTCTTT. This codes for CATLAGGGQNTEAFF.

This chain links TRBV30 with TRBJ1-3; weak D call: TRBD1 (6 bases). The V end was cut by 5 bases, the J end by 5 bases, with 13 bases between. The CDR3 runs 13 residues. Germline V gives CDR1 GTSNPN, CDR2 SVGIG (reference sequence). CDR3 residues: CAWHKGVRNTIYF. The CDR3 nucleotides read TGTGCCTGGCATAAGGGGGTCCGAAACACCATATATTTT. Supplemented by reference TRBV30 and TRBJ1-3, the full variable domain reads SQTIHQWPATLVQPVGSPLSLECTVEGTSNPNLYWYRQAAGRGLQLLFYSVGIGQISSEVPQNLSASRPQDRQFILSSKKLLLSDSGFYLCAWHKGVRNTIYFGEGSWLTVV.

The sample holds a few counts of this clone. The V call is TRBV27, the J call TRBJ1-2, with a possible D match to TRBD1 (5 bases). In germline, CDR1 is MNHEY, CDR2 SMNVEV (reference sequence). The V end lost 4 bases, the J end lost 3 bases, and 18 bases lay between the germline ends. The CDR3 has 16 amino acids. The CDR3 sequence is CASSSRGILGDYGYTF. As DNA, the CDR3 is TGTGCCAGCAGTTCACGCGGGATCTTAGGGGACTATGGCTACACCTTC.

The V and J genes are TRBV23-1 and TRBJ1-3; 9 nucleotides line up with TRBD1. TRBV23-1 is an ORF, with its function uncertain. This CDR3 has 17 residues. The V segment lost 0 bases and the J segment 1 base; nucleotides outside the gene matches: 4. The CDR3 coding sequence is TGCGCCAGCAGTCAATCAACCGGGACAGGGTCTGGAAACACCATATATTTT. Protein product: CASSQSTGTGSGNTIYF.

The CDR3 reads CASRGDGYEQYF. CDR3 coding DNA: TGCGCCAGCAGAGGGGACGGCTACGAGCAGTACTTC. The V and J genes are TRBV5-1 and TRBJ2-7, with D perhaps matching TRBD1 or TRBD2 (5 bases each). CDR1 is SGHRS, CDR2 YFSETQ, per germline. The CDR3 has 12 residues. Trimming removed 5 bases at V and 3 bases at J, with 9 bases between.

This clone was counted only a few times. V usage is TRBV30 and J usage is TRBJ2-3, with a possible D match to TRBD2 (6 bases). With 3 bases removed from V and 0 bases from J, the gap between germline ends came to 10 bases. There are 14 residues in the CDR3. Per germline, CDR1 GTSNPN and CDR2 SVGIG (reference sequence). CDR3 sequence reads: CAWRIGRSTDTQYF. CDR3 bases: TGTGCCTGGAGGATCGGGAGAAGCACAGATACGCAGTATTTT.

This clone was found a few times. The J gene is TRBJ2-3, the V gene TRBV14, with D perhaps TRBD2 (5 bases). CDR1 SGHDN and CDR2 FVKESK come from the germline V gene. The CDR3 consists of 15 residues. V gave up 1 base and J gave up 3 bases, with 11 bases separating them. The CDR3 spells CASSQGAVLTDTQYF. CDR3 coding DNA: TGTGCCAGCAGCCAAGGAGCGGTCCTAACAGATACGCAGTATTTT.

This clone was seen a handful of times. This chain joins TRBV2 and TRBJ1-2; tentative D call: TRBD1 (5 bases). This CDR3 comprises 14 residues. Per the germline V gene, CDR1 is SNHLY and CDR2 is FYNNEI. Trimming left V 4 bases short and J 5 bases short, with 14 bases between. CDR3 residues: CASSGPAGRYGYTF. The CDR3 bases are TGTGCCAGCAGTGGCCCGGCAGGGCGGTATGGCTACACCTTC.